This T cell receptor beta chain was documented in a study of breast tumors, draining lymph nodes, adjacent tissues. Findings of the study overall: The data were judged consistent with most tumor T cells coming from lymph node and expanding in tumor.

Samples came from axillary lymph nodes draining the breast cancer. This clonotype has a count of ten or more. Its antigen remains unknown. TCRdb reanalysed the multiplex PCR reads using MiXCR and keeps one entry per CDR3 protein. Here the sample spans tens of thousands of distinct CDR3 sequences, around 29% being singletons. CDR1 and CDR2 from the germline V gene are SGHTA and FQGNSA. V lost 5 bases and J 2 bases, leaving 13 bases between the germline ends. CDR3 size: 14 residues. The chain has TRBV7-2 and TRBJ2-7; D ambiguous. The sample was axillary lymph node tissue. The TCR sequence derives from a female donor with breast cancer. Some clones in this sample may be carry-over from other donors' samples. CDR3 region: CASSLPNMPYEQYF. In DNA form, the CDR3 reads TGTGCCAGCAGCCTCCCTAATATGCCCTACGAGCAGTACTTC.